A selection of T cell receptor beta chains follows, all from one sample in a study of shared clonotypes between healthy human individuals. Only in-frame clones appear in the TCRdb table, and some are missing; sequencing was by immunoSEQ multiplex PCR. Of about 600,000 clones in the sample, 95% to 98% were seen once. Input material: naive CD4+ T cells sorted from blood. Every receptor here comes from a woman in her 30s in good health. The conserved cysteine and the conserved F or W are not part of the CDR3 here. The D gene is left open where the match is weak.

CDR3 length	D gene	V gene	J gene	CDR3 protein
14	NA	TRBV21-1	TRBJ2-1	ASSYGLHHSDNEQF
14	NA	TRBV9	TRBJ1-1	ASSRGALGMNTEAF
13	TRBD2	TRBV5-1	TRBJ2-5	ASTGLAGVGETQY
12	NA	TRBV7-8	TRBJ1-3	ASSLATSGNTIY
15	NA	TRBV28	TRBJ2-7	ASSPGVEEFFDYEQY
10	NA	TRBV29-1	TRBJ1-1	SVESGNTEAF
10	NA	TRBV21-1	TRBJ2-1	ASTVGFGEQF
13	TRBD2	TRBV27	TRBJ2-3	ASRGIAGSTDTQY
13	NA	TRBV4-1	TRBJ1-5	ASSQSEALEQPQH
14	TRBD1	TRBV7-8	TRBJ1-1	ASSSKRQGLNTEAF
13	TRBD2	TRBV4-1	TRBJ2-1	ASSQQGLLPNEQF
13	NA	TRBV28	NA	ASSSLTRVVYEQY
16	TRBD1	TRBV5-4	TRBJ1-2	ASSPTGTGGGIIRGYT
10	NA	TRBV28	TRBJ2-7	ASSLGGHEQY
13	TRBD2	TRBV19	TRBJ2-2	ASRILAGVGGELF
12	NA	TRBV13	TRBJ2-7	ASSLRGPKGEQY
14	TRBD1	TRBV5-1	TRBJ2-3	ASSDTGTGGTDTQY
11	NA	TRBV5-1	TRBJ1-2	ASSSQTNYGYT
13	NA	TRBV28	TRBJ1-5	ASSFNLGGPEPQH
14	NA	TRBV28	TRBJ2-3	ASSLSTVPHTDTQY
12	NA	TRBV6-1	TRBJ2-7	ASSEALIDYEQY
13	TRBD1	TRBV19	TRBJ1-2	ASSNRDSSLRGYT
11	NA	TRBV5-1	TRBJ1-2	ASSFAGPGGYT
14	TRBD2	TRBV19	TRBJ2-1	ASRLLAGGSYNEQF
14	TRBD2	TRBV5-1	TRBJ2-5	ASSLAGLAGAETQY
11	NA	TRBV29-1	TRBJ1-1	SVVMTQNTEAF
12	NA	TRBV4-1	TRBJ1-5	ASSLRQGNQPQH
12	NA	TRBV29-1	TRBJ1-4	SVDFPEGGEKLF
11	TRBD2	TRBV6-5	TRBJ2-1	ASSYGTSGRRF
11	NA	TRBV5-4	TRBJ2-3	ASSLKGADTQY
13	TRBD2	TRBV5-4	TRBJ2-3	ASSLVGTTTDTQY
10	NA	TRBV5-1	TRBJ2-5	ASSSHPSAQY
15	TRBD2	TRBV19	TRBJ2-2	ASTPRTSGRSGGELF
14	TRBD1	TRBV5-6	TRBJ2-2	ASSKRTGANTGELF
13	NA	TRBV11-2	TRBJ1-5	ASSPRGGGGQPQH
16	NA	TRBV7-2	TRBJ2-2	ASSLEGASATVAGELF
13	TRBD1	TRBV27	TRBJ2-7	ASSSTGGLSYEQY
13	NA	TRBV18	TRBJ2-7	ASSPLQGRNYEQY
12	TRBD1	TRBV6-5	TRBJ2-7	ASTKHQGVYEQY
14	NA	TRBV28	TRBJ1-5	ASSLLEGLSNQPQH
17	TRBD2	TRBV19	TRBJ2-1	ASSIVAGEGGGSYNEQF
13	NA	TRBV7-7	TRBJ2-2	ASSLGGSDTGELF
11	NA	TRBV7-3	TRBJ1-1	ASSLQMNTEAF
11	NA	TRBV6-5	TRBJ1-5	ASSYAGNQPQH
12	NA	TRBV10-1	TRBJ2-2	ASSDRAGPGELF
14	NA	TRBV7-8	TRBJ2-3	ASSPRFPGGTDTQY
13	NA	TRBV4-1	TRBJ1-3	ASSQGGLSGNTIY
16	TRBD2	TRBV19	TRBJ2-2	ASSRGTSGSTNTGELF
10	NA	TRBV28	TRBJ2-3	ASSPSTDTQY
11	NA	TRBV7-3	TRBJ1-2	ASSMTGNYGYT
13	NA	TRBV2	TRBJ2-2	ASSVTGTNTGELF
13	TRBD1	TRBV27	TRBJ2-1	ASSFWDRARNEQF
9	NA	TRBV25-1	TRBJ2-1	ASSGSGEQF
11	TRBD2	TRBV5-3	TRBJ2-7	ARSVTAGYEQY
13	NA	TRBV5-4	TRBJ1-3	ASSQRSGPGNTIY
13	TRBD2	TRBV29-1	TRBJ2-1	SVGPGTSLHSEQF
16	TRBD2	TRBV5-6	TRBJ2-5	ASSSPGLAGPRGETQY
9	NA	TRBV20-1	TRBJ2-7	SARDQREQY